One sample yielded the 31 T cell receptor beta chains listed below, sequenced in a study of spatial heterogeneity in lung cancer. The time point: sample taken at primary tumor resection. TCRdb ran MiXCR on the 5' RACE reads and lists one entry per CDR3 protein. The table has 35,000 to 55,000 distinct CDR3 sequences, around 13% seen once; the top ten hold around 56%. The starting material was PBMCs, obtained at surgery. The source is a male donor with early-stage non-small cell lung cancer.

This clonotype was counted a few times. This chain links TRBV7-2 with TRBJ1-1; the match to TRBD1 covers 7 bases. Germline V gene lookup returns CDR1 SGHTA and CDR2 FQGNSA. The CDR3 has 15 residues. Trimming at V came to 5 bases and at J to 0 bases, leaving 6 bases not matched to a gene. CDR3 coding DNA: TGTGCCAGCAGCCTTCAGGGGGGGATGAACACTGAAGCTTTCTTT. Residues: CASSLQGGMNTEAFF.

CDR3 nucleotides: TGTGCCAGCAGCTTTCAGCCTGGGAGCTCTGGGGCCAACGTCCTGACTTTC. Its protein is CASSFQPGSSGANVLTF. V is TRBV7-8 and J is TRBJ2-6; TRBD2 might be the D (5 bases). Germline V gene lookup returns CDR1 SGHVS and CDR2 FQNEAQ. The CDR3 sequence is 17 residues long. Trimming stripped 3 bases from V and 0 bases from J, with 12 bases between.

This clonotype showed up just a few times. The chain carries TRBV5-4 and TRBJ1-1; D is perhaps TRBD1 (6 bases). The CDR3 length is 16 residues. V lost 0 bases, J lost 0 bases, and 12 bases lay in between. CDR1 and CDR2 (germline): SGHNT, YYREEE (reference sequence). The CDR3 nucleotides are TGTGCCAGCAGCTTGGTCCCGGACAGATTGAACACTGAAGCTTTCTTT. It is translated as CASSLVPDRLNTEAFF.

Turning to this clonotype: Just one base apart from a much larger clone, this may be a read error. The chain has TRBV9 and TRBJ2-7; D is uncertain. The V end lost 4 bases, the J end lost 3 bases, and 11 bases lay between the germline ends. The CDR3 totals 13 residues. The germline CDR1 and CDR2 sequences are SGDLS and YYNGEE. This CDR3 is CASSPNSYYEQYF. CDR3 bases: TGTGCCAGCAGCCCGAACAGCTACTACGAGCAGTACTTC. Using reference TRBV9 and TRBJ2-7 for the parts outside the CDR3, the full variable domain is DSGVTQTPKHLITATGQRVTLRCSPRSGDLSVYWYQQSLDQGLQFLIQYYNGEERAKGNILERFSAQQFPDLHSELNLSSLELGDSALYFCASSPNSYYEQYFGPGTRLTVT.

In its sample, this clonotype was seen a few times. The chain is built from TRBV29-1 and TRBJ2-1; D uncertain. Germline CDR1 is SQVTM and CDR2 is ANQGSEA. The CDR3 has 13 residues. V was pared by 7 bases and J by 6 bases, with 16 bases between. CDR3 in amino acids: CSAGLPGRNEQFF. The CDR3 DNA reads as TGCAGCGCCGGCCTTCCGGGCCGCAATGAGCAGTTCTTC.

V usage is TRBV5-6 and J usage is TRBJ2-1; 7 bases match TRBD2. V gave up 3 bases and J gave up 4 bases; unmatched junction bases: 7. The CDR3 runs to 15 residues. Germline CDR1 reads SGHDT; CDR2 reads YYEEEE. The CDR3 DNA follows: TGTGCCAGCAGCTACCTACTAGCGTCGTACAATGAGCAGTTCTTC. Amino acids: CASSYLLASYNEQFF.

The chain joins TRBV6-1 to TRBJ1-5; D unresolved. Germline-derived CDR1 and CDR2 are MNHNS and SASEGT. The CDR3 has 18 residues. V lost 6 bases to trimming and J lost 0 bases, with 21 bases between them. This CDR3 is CASRAARAATLSNQPQHF. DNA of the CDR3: TGTGCCAGCAGGGCCGCCCGGGCCGCCACCCTTAGCAATCAGCCCCAGCATTTT.

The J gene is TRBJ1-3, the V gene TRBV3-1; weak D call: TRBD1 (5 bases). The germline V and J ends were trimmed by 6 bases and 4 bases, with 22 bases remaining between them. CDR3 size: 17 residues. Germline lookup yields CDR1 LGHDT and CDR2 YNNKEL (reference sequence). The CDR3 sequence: CASSYLSLWGEGNTIYF. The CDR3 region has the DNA TGTGCCAGCAGTTACCTCTCCCTCTGGGGGGAAGGAAACACCATATATTTT.

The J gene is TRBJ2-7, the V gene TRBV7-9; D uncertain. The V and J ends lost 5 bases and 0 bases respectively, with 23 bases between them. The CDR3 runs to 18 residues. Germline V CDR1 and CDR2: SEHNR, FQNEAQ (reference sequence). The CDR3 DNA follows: TGTGCCAGCAGCCCATTTTTCCAGCAGGACGTGCCCTCCTACGAGCAGTACTTC. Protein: CASSPFFQQDVPSYEQYF.

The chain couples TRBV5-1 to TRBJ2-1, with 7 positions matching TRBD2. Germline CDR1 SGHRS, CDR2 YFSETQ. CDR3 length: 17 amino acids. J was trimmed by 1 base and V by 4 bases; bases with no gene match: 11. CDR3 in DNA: TGCGCCAGCAGCCAAACTAGCGTTGGGTCTTCCTACAATGAGCAGTTCTTC. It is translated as CASSQTSVGSSYNEQFF.

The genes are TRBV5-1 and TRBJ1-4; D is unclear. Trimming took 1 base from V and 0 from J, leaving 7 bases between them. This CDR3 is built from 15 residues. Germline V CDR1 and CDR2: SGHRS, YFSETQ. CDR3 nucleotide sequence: TGCGCCAGCAGCTTGAATCCTGCAACTAATGAAAAACTGTTTTTT. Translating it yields CASSLNPATNEKLFF.

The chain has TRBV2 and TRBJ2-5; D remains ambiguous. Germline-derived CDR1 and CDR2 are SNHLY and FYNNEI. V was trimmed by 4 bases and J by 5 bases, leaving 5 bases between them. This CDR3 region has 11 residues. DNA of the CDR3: TGTGCCAGCAGTGTTTATGAGACCCAGTACTTC. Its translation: CASSVYETQYF.

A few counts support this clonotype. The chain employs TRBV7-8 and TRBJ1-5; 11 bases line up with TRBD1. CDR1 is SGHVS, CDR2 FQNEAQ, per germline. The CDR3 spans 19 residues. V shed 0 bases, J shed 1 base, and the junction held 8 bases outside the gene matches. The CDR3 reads CASSLAGTGGSRSNQPQHF. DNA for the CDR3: TGTGCCAGCAGCTTAGCCGGGACAGGGGGAAGTAGGAGCAATCAGCCCCAGCATTTT.

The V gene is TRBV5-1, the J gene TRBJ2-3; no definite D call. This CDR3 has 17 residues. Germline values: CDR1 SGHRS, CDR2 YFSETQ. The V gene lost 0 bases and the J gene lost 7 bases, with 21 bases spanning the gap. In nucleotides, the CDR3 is TGCGCCAGCAGCTTGGGGTCAAACTCCGAATCTACCCATACGCAGTATTTT. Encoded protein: CASSLGSNSESTHTQYF.

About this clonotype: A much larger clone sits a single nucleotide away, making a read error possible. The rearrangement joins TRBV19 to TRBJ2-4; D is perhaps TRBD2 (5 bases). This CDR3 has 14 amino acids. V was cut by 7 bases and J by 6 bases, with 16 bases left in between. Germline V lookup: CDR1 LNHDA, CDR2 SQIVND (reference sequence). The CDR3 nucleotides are TGTGCCAGTAATCAGCCGGGGTACCGAAACATTCAGTACTTC. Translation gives CASNQPGYRNIQYF.

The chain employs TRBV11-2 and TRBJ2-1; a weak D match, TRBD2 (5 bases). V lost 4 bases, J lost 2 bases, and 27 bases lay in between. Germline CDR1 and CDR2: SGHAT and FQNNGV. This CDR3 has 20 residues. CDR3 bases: TGTGCCAGCAGCTCAAAGGGCTTCCTAGCCTTACTACTCACCTACAATGAGCAGTTCTTC. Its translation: CASSSKGFLALLLTYNEQFF.

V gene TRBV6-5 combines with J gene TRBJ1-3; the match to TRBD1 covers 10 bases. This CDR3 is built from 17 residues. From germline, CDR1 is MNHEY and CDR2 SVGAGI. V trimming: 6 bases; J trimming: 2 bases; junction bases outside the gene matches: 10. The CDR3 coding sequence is TGTGCCAGCAGACTTGAAGGGGGGACAGGGGCTGGAAACACCATATATTTT. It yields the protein CASRLEGGTGAGNTIYF.

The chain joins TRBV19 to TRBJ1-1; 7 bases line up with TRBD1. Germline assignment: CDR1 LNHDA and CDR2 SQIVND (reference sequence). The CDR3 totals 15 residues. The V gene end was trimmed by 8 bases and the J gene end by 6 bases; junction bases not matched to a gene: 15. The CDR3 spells CASERTGRSVAEAFF. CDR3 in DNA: TGTGCCAGTGAGAGGACAGGTCGATCAGTCGCTGAAGCTTTCTTT.

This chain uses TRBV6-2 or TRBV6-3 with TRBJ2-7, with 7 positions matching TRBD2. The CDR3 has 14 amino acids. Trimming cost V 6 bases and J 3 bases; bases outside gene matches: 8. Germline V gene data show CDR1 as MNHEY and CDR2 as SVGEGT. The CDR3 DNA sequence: TGTGCCAGCAGGGGAGCGGGGAGACGCTACGAGCAGTACTTC. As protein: CASRGAGRRYEQYF.

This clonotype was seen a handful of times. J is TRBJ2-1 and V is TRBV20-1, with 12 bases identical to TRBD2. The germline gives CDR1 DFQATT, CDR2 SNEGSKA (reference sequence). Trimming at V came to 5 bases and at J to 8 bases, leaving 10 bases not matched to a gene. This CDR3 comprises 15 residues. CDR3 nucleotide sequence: TGCAGTGCTTTCCCTCTAGCGGGAGGGCCGCATGAGCAGTTCTTC. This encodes CSAFPLAGGPHEQFF.

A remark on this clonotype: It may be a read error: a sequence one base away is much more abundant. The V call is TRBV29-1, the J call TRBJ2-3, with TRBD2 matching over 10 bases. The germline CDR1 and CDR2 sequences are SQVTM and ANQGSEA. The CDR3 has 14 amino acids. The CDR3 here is CGVGGLAGTDTQYF. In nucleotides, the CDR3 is TGCGGCGTAGGCGGACTAGCGGGCACAGATACGCAGTATTTT.

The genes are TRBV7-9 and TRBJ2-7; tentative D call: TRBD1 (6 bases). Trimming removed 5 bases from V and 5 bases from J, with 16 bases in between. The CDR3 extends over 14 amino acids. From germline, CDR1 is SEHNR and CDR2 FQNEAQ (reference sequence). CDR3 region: CASSPPDRTHEQYF. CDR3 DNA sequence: TGTGCCAGCAGCCCCCCAGACAGGACTCACGAGCAGTACTTC.

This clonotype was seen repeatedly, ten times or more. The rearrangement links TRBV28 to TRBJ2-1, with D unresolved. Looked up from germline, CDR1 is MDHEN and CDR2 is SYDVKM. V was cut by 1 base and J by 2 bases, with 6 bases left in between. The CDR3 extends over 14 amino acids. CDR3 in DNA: TGTGCCAGCAGTTTATTTCGCACCTACAATGAGCAGTTCTTC. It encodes CASSLFRTYNEQFF.

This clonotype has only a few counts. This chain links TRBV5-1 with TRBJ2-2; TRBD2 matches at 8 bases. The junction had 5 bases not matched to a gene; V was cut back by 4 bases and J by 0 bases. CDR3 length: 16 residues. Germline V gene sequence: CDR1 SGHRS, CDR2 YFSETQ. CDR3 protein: CASSAPGLANTGELFF. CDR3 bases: TGCGCCAGCAGCGCTCCGGGACTAGCGAACACCGGGGAGCTGTTTTTT.

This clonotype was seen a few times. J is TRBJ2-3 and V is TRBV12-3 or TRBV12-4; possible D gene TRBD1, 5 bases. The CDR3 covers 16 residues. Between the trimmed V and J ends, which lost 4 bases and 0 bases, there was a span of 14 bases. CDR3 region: CASSSLDSSSTDTQYF. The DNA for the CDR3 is TGTGCCAGCAGTTCCCTTGACAGCTCTAGCACAGATACGCAGTATTTT.

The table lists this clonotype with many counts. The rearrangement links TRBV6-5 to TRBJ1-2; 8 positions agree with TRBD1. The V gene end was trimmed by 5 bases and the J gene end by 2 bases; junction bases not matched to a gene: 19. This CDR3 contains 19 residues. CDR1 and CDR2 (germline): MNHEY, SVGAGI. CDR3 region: CASSRSTGQGAAANYGYTF. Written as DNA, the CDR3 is TGTGCCAGCAGTCGCTCTACCGGGCAGGGGGCCGCGGCGAACTATGGCTACACCTTC.

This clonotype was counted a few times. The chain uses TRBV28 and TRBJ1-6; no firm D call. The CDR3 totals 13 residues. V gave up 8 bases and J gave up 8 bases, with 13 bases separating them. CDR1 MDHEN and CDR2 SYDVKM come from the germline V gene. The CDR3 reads CASLGAAYSPLHF. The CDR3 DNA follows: TGTGCCAGCCTCGGAGCGGCCTATTCACCCCTCCACTTT.

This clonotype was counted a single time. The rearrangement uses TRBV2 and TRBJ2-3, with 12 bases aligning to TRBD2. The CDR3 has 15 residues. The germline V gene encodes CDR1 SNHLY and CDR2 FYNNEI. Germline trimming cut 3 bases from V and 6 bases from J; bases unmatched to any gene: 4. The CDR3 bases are TGTGCCAGCAGTGACATAACTAGCGGGGGGGATACGCAGTATTTT. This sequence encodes CASSDITSGGDTQYF.

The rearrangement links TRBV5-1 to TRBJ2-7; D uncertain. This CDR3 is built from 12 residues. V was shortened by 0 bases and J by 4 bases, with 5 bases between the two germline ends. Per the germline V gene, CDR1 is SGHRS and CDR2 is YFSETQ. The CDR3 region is CASSLGVYEQYF. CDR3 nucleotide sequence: TGCGCCAGCAGCTTGGGAGTATACGAGCAGTACTTC.

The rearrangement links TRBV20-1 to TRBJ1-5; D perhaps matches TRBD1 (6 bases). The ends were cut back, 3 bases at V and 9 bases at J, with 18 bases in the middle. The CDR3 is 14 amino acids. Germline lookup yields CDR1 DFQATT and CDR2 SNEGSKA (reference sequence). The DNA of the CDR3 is TGCAGTGCTAGTCGGGGGCAAGGGTTTACGCCCCAGCATTTT. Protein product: CSASRGQGFTPQHF.

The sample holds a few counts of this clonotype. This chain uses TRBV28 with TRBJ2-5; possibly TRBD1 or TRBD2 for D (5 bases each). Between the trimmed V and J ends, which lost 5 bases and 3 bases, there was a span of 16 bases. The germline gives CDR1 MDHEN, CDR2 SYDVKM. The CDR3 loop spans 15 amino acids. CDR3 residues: CASSARDALKETQYF. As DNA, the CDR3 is TGTGCCAGCAGTGCCCGGGACGCCCTGAAAGAGACCCAGTACTTC.